Listed below are T cell receptor beta chains from one sample, sequenced in a study of cytomegalovirus exposure and HLA in healthy donors. Here immunoSEQ multiplex PCR was the method, and the copy in TCRdb shows in-frame clones only, minus some. Here the sample spans about 210,000 clones, around 80% being singletons. The sample taken for sequencing was PBMCs. The source is a boy aged 5-17 years in good health and CMV-seronegative. CDR3s include the opening cysteine and the closing phenylalanine or tryptophan. D genes are given only for firm matches. Some rows mark clone size as missing; the rest say once, few, many or name a class of expanded clone.

v_gene: TRBV21-1
j_gene: TRBJ2-1
d_gene: -
abundance: once
CDR3nt: TGTGCCAGCAGCTTGGATAGCCTAGCGGGAGGGCCCCATGAGCAGTTCTTC
CDR3aa: CASSLDSLAGGPHEQFF

v_gene: TRBV30
j_gene: TRBJ1-1
d_gene: -
abundance: few
CDR3nt: TGTGCCTGGAAATCAGAGAACACTGAAGCTTTCTTT
CDR3aa: CAWKSENTEAFF

v_gene: TRBV30
j_gene: TRBJ1-1
d_gene: -
abundance: -
CDR3nt: TGTGCCTGGAGTGTAGGGACATCTTCCGCGGCTTTCTTT
CDR3aa: CAWSVGTSSAAFF

v_gene: TRBV6-4
j_gene: TRBJ2-3
d_gene: TRBD1
abundance: -
CDR3nt: TGTGCCAGCAGTCAGACAGGGGGTGATACGCAGTATTTT
CDR3aa: CASSQTGGDTQYF

v_gene: TRBV19
j_gene: TRBJ1-1
d_gene: -
abundance: -
CDR3nt: TGTGCCAGTAGTATAGCGTCAACCCCTTCCAGGTTCACTGAAGCTTTCTTT
CDR3aa: CASSIASTPSRFTEAFF

v_gene: TRBV30
j_gene: TRBJ2-2
d_gene: -
abundance: once
CDR3nt: TGTGCCTGGAGCCAGAAGCTTCCGGGAGCCTTCACCGGGGAGCTGTTTTTT
CDR3aa: CAWSQKLPGAFTGELFF

v_gene: TRBV18
j_gene: TRBJ1-1
d_gene: -
abundance: -
CDR3nt: TGTGCCAGCTCACCACCGGGGCAGGGCAGGTCTGCTGAAGCTTTCTTT
CDR3aa: CASSPPGQGRSAEAFF

v_gene: TRBV30
j_gene: TRBJ1-1
d_gene: -
abundance: once
CDR3nt: TGTGCCGGAGAACAGGACATGAACACTGAAGCTTTCTTT
CDR3aa: CAGEQDMNTEAFF

v_gene: TRBV7-9
j_gene: TRBJ2-7
d_gene: TRBD1
abundance: -
CDR3nt: TGTGCCAGCAGCGCCGGGACAGGGCGAAACTCCTACGAGCAGTACTTC
CDR3aa: CASSAGTGRNSYEQYF

v_gene: TRBV4-2
j_gene: TRBJ1-1
d_gene: -
abundance: -
CDR3nt: TGTGCCAGCAGCCGCAGCGGCAACACTGAAGCTTTCTTT
CDR3aa: CASSRSGNTEAFF

v_gene: TRBV5-1
j_gene: TRBJ2-1
d_gene: -
abundance: few
CDR3nt: TGCGCCAGCAGCTTGAGGCAGGGCCTCAATGAGCAGTTCTTC
CDR3aa: CASSLRQGLNEQFF

v_gene: TRBV10-3
j_gene: TRBJ1-1
d_gene: -
abundance: -
CDR3nt: TGTGCCATCAGCGAATGGGACTCCGAGGGCACTGAAGCTTTCTTT
CDR3aa: CAISEWDSEGTEAFF

v_gene: TRBV18
j_gene: TRBJ2-3
d_gene: -
abundance: -
CDR3nt: TGTGCCAGCTCACCACTAAGGTATCAGGGCACAGATACGCAGTATTTT
CDR3aa: CASSPLRYQGTDTQYF

v_gene: TRBV2
j_gene: TRBJ1-5
d_gene: TRBD1
abundance: -
CDR3nt: TGTGCCAGCAGTGGACAGGGGAGGGATCAGCCCCAGCATTTT
CDR3aa: CASSGQGRDQPQHF

v_gene: TRBV6-5
j_gene: TRBJ2-7
d_gene: -
abundance: few
CDR3nt: TGTGCCAGCAGTACCAGGAGAGGGACTGGGGGGCAGTACTTC
CDR3aa: CASSTRRGTGGQYF

v_gene: TRBV9
j_gene: TRBJ2-3
d_gene: TRBD2
abundance: few
CDR3nt: TGTGCCAGCGGGGGGGTTAGCGGGATCACAGATACGCAGTATTTT
CDR3aa: CASGGVSGITDTQYF

v_gene: TRBV10-1
j_gene: TRBJ1-1
d_gene: TRBD1
abundance: few
CDR3nt: TGCGCCAGCAGAAAGGAACAGGGGTTGAGGTCTGAAGCTTTCTTT
CDR3aa: CASRKEQGLRSEAFF

v_gene: TRBV7-6
j_gene: TRBJ1-1
d_gene: TRBD1
abundance: once
CDR3nt: TGTGCCAGCAGCCCCTCCCCGGTACAGGGGGGAGAGAACACTGAAGCTTTCTTT
CDR3aa: CASSPSPVQGGENTEAFF

v_gene: TRBV5-4
j_gene: TRBJ1-4
d_gene: TRBD1
abundance: once
CDR3nt: TGTGCCAGCAGCGCACAGGGGGGGAATGAAAAACTGTTTTTT
CDR3aa: CASSAQGGNEKLFF

v_gene: TRBV15
j_gene: TRBJ2-7
d_gene: -
abundance: -
CDR3nt: TGTGCCACCAGGAGAGGAGGGGGTATTCACGAGCAGTACTTC
CDR3aa: CATRRGGGIHEQYF

v_gene: TRBV5-1
j_gene: TRBJ1-4
d_gene: TRBD1
abundance: -
CDR3nt: TGCGCCAGCAGCGTGGACAGGGTTAATGAAAAACTGTTTTTT
CDR3aa: CASSVDRVNEKLFF

v_gene: TRBV10-2
j_gene: TRBJ1-1
d_gene: -
abundance: -
CDR3nt: TGCGCCAGCAGTGTAGGGGGGGCGATGTGCATGGCTTTCTTT
CDR3aa: CASSVGGAMCMAFF

v_gene: TRBV30
j_gene: TRBJ1-1
d_gene: -
abundance: -
CDR3nt: TGTGCCTGGAGTGTAGAGATGGTTGACACTGAAGCTTTCTTT
CDR3aa: CAWSVEMVDTEAFF

v_gene: TRBV9
j_gene: TRBJ1-1
d_gene: -
abundance: -
CDR3nt: TGTGCCAGCAGCGTAGGAGAAGTGAACACTGAAGCTTTCTTT
CDR3aa: CASSVGEVNTEAFF

v_gene: TRBV5-1
j_gene: TRBJ2-7
d_gene: TRBD1
abundance: -
CDR3nt: TGCGCCAGCAGCTGGGGCGTGACAGGGGTCAACTCCGAGCAGTACTTC
CDR3aa: CASSWGVTGVNSEQYF

v_gene: TRBV7-9
j_gene: TRBJ2-3
d_gene: -
abundance: -
CDR3nt: TGTGCCAGCAGCTTAGCCTTTGCAGATACGCAGTATTTT
CDR3aa: CASSLAFADTQYF

v_gene: TRBV4-1
j_gene: TRBJ1-6
d_gene: -
abundance: -
CDR3nt: TGCGCCAGCAGCTTCCGGATGGGCCCCAATTCACCCCTCCACTTT
CDR3aa: CASSFRMGPNSPLHF

v_gene: TRBV7-8
j_gene: TRBJ1-4
d_gene: TRBD1
abundance: -
CDR3nt: TGTGCCAGCAGCTTAGTACCCGGGACAGGGACTAATGAAAAACTGTTTTTT
CDR3aa: CASSLVPGTGTNEKLFF

v_gene: TRBV7-2
j_gene: TRBJ1-2
d_gene: -
abundance: -
CDR3nt: TGTGCCAGCAGCGCAGAGGGTGGCTATGGCTACACCTTC
CDR3aa: CASSAEGGYGYTF

v_gene: TRBV5-1
j_gene: TRBJ2-3
d_gene: -
abundance: -
CDR3nt: TGCGCCAGCAGCCCCTACCAAGATACGCAGTATTTT
CDR3aa: CASSPYQDTQYF

v_gene: TRBV6-6
j_gene: TRBJ2-3
d_gene: TRBD2
abundance: -
CDR3nt: TGTGCCAGCAGTTCTCTAGCGGGCCTTACAGATACGCAGTATTTT
CDR3aa: CASSSLAGLTDTQYF

v_gene: TRBV19
j_gene: TRBJ1-5
d_gene: TRBD1
abundance: once
CDR3nt: TGTGCCAGTAGAAAGGACAGGGGGGGAAATCAGCCCCAGCATTTT
CDR3aa: CASRKDRGGNQPQHF

v_gene: TRBV10-3
j_gene: TRBJ2-1
d_gene: -
abundance: few
CDR3nt: TGTGCCACCCTAGACAGCTACAATGAGCAGTTCTTC
CDR3aa: CATLDSYNEQFF

v_gene: TRBV6-1
j_gene: TRBJ2-5
d_gene: -
abundance: few
CDR3nt: TGTGCCAGCAGTGGTCAGCAAGAGACCCAGTACTTC
CDR3aa: CASSGQQETQYF

v_gene: TRBV28
j_gene: TRBJ2-7
d_gene: TRBD2
abundance: -
CDR3nt: TGTGCCAGCAGACAACCGGGGGGGGAGCAGTACTTC
CDR3aa: CASRQPGGEQYF